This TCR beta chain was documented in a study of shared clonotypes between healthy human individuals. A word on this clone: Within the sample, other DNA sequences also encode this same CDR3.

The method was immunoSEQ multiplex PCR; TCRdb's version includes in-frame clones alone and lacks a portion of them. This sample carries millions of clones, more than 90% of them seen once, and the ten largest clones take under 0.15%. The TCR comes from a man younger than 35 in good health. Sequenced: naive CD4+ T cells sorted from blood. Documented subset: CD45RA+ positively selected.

CDR3 region: CSASEDTEAFF. DNA for the CDR3: TGCAGTGCTAGTGAGGACACTGAAGCTTTCTTT. V is TRBV20-1 and J is TRBJ1-1; D not certain. CDR1 is DFQATT and CDR2 is SNEGSKA in the germline V gene (reference sequence). CDR3 length: 11 residues. The germline V and J ends were trimmed by 3 bases and 3 bases, with 5 bases remaining between them.